The T cell receptor (beta chain) under discussion was sequenced for a study of blood T cells in healthy people across ages (dated by TCRdb to the mid-2010s). As for the study more broadly: In model experiments, roughly one uniquely barcoded TCR beta cDNA molecule per two T cells was captured by template switching. Age-related changes in TCR beta repertoire diversity were measured in the study by deep sequencing normalized with unique cDNA molecular identifiers. The donors were divided into four age groups: young (average 16 years), middle-aged (about 40), aged (about 61) and long-lived (82). Donors of different ages were randomly distributed across sequencing lanes to avoid experimental bias. Using the same blood draw, the study looked at two additional independent replicas of 1 million unique cDNA reads for two donors, one aged 18 to 30 and the other aged 80 or older. What the work shows at the level of the full study, not this receptor alone: Observed TCR beta diversity per million T cells fell roughly linearly with age, and a significant reduction was already apparent by age roughly 40. Conclusive comparison of naive and antigen-experienced compartments was prevented by the profiling of bulk unsorted PBMCs. The percentage of naive T cells measured by flow cytometry correlated strongly with observed TCR beta diversity. The long-lived group showed more naive CD4+ T cells, fewer expanded clones and increased TCR diversity than the aged group, suggesting age selection. The CMV infection status of donors was not known, potentially confounding age-related changes in expanded clonotypes. Estimates of total diversity based on one million sequenced T cells were regarded as lower bounds and as underestimates.

Systemically healthy Caucasian individuals from Russia, 35 to 50 in total and aged about 6 to 95 years, were included as donors. Approximately 11 milliliters of peripheral blood were drawn from each donor into EDTA-treated Vacutainer tubes. Ficoll-Paque density-gradient centrifugation was used to isolate PBMCs, with at least 6.5 million obtained per sample. Trizol reagent was used to extract total RNA from the PBMCs, yielding at least 6 micrograms per sample. For every donor, an aliquot of PBMCs went through flow cytometry to measure the percentages of naive CD45RAhigh/CD27high T cells. This clonotype was seen only a few times. The antigen it recognizes is unknown. Qualities for individual bases were not recorded, and no much larger clone is one base off. Libraries were made using 5' RACE. The sequencer listed for this sample is Illumina HiSeq 2500. A second PCR of about 6 to 11 cycles was performed with a sample-barcoded 5' primer and a J-beta primer mix. Each TCR beta cDNA molecule received a unique molecular identifier from a template-switch 5' adaptor carrying 12 random nucleotides. At least 2.5 million CDR3-containing paired-end reads were obtained from each sample. All of the RNA was converted into first-strand cDNA using the Mint cDNA synthesis kit, with a TRBC-specific oligonucleotide serving as the primer. Following uracil-DNA glycosylase treatment, a first 18-cycle PCR with universal primers M1SS and BC2_uni_R was performed on all cDNA. For the original study's pipeline: For normalization, 1 million high-quality reads were randomly selected from each sample, with every read carrying a distinct molecular identifier. Instead of being binned into consensus sequences, reads that shared molecular identifiers were thrown out. MiTCR, set to a Q25 quality threshold and the strictest error-elimination algorithm, was used for CDR3 identification, clonotype clustering and error correction. Lower-bound total TCR beta diversity was estimated with a nonparametric unseen species model using Euler transformation. TCRdb reprocessing: public reads trimmed at Q25 with fastp, clones called with MiXCR, in-frame beta chains kept. Each CDR3 protein appears once, grouped with its most common genes and DNA. In this record, the V and J calls reflect TCRdb's handling and not the investigators' own analysis. The sample table lists 1.5 million to 1.9 million distinct CDR3 sequences, roughly 43% of them with a count of one. The ten biggest clones cover about 4% of the sample.

Looking up the germline V gene (reference sequence) yields CDR1 DFQATT and CDR2 SNEGSKA. Spanning cysteine to phenylalanine, the CDR3 consists of 14 amino acids. Left in the record is the CDR3 DNA by itself, 42 bases read in frame from the first base. V was cut back by 1 base and J by 1 base, leaving a gap of 10 bases between them. Sequenced input: blood. The clonotype was recovered from a woman aged 18-29 years in good health. Here the chain combines TRBV20-1 and TRBJ1-1; the D gene remains uncertain. The CDR3 reads as follows: CSARVRAENTEAFF. The DNA is as follows: TGCAGTGCTAGAGTGCGGGCGGAGAACACTGAAGCTTTCTTT.